A selection of T cell receptor beta chains follows, all from one sample in a study of T cell repertoires in ileal Crohn's disease. The protocol was immunoSEQ multiplex PCR, while the TCRdb copy is restricted to in-frame clones and leaves out a portion. The sample lists about 18,000 clones; about 60% were seen once. Sequencing input: ileal tissue. These receptors were collected from an adult with Crohn's disease. Each CDR3 is given with its conserved first and last residue. Clone size is shown for a subset of rows, as once, few, many or a class of expanded clone.

few,12,TRBV6-5,TRBJ2-3,CASGPGPDTQYF
NA,11,TRBV11-2,TRBJ2-7,CASRAEVEQYF
few,14,TRBV28,TRBJ2-7,CASSSRTGLYEQYF
medium-sized,13,TRBV28,TRBJ1-2,CASSSLDWRGYTF
few,15,TRBV6-6,TRBJ2-7,CASSQEYRGSYEQYF
NA,15,TRBV28,TRBJ2-7,CASSRGTSGIYEQYF
NA,15,TRBV5-4,TRBJ1-2,CASSPPRGVQGGYTF
NA,13,TRBV29-1,TRBJ2-5,CSVGTSGAGAQYF
NA,15,TRBV6-5,TRBJ2-1,CASSRTSGVYNEQFF
NA,17,TRBV29-1,TRBJ1-2,CSVGRGSGQGKNYGYTF
NA,14,TRBV15,TRBJ1-1,CATSRDRDTPEAFF
NA,17,TRBV13,TRBJ2-2,CASSPPRQGRYTGELFF
NA,14,TRBV6-1,TRBJ2-1,CASSRQELYNEQFF
NA,17,TRBV5-6,TRBJ2-7,CASSSSPGGTPSYEQYF
few,15,TRBV19,TRBJ2-2,CASSIIAGRSGELFF
NA,13,TRBV6-5,TRBJ1-2,CASSPFISYGYTF
NA,16,TRBV6-6,TRBJ2-2,CASSPPSGRMAGELFF
NA,16,TRBV5-1,TRBJ1-3,CASSPRRQGDLGTIYF
medium-sized,12,TRBV7-9,TRBJ1-1,CASSHGAGEAFF
NA,13,TRBV6-1,TRBJ1-2,CASSEETGYGYTF
NA,14,TRBV5-1,TRBJ1-2,CASSLDRAHRGYTF
NA,16,TRBV7-9,TRBJ2-5,CASSAGTGFLEETQYF
NA,14,TRBV25-1,TRBJ2-7,CASSYRETSYEQYF
NA,13,TRBV14,TRBJ1-1,CASSQIQGTEAFF
NA,16,TRBV4-1,TRBJ1-5,CASSQEGIQGKQPQHF
NA,14,TRBV30,TRBJ1-1,CAWSGFTGNTEAFF
NA,15,TRBV5-1,TRBJ1-1,CASSATGPSNTEAFF
NA,12,TRBV5-6,TRBJ2-7,CASSLLTLEQYF
once,15,TRBV6-6,TRBJ1-2,CASSYLPGQGAGYTF
NA,14,TRBV4-1,TRBJ1-1,CASSQAPRGAEAFF
NA,13,TRBV6-5,TRBJ2-3,CASSWTATDTQYF
once,14,TRBV6-6,TRBJ1-5,CASAGQNSNQPQHF
NA,13,TRBV6-1,TRBJ1-1,CASSTGMNTEAFF
NA,15,TRBV15,TRBJ1-1,CATSTSMQGYTEAFF
NA,13,TRBV18,TRBJ1-2,CASSPDRGYGYTF
few,17,TRBV4-2,TRBJ1-3,CASSQPTAEGAGNTIYF
few,17,TRBV18,TRBJ2-5,CASSPGSRGVGQETQYF
NA,14,TRBV7-2,TRBJ1-4,CASSFGTGEEKLFF
NA,15,TRBV18,TRBJ2-6,CASSTGQSGANVLTF
NA,12,TRBV13,TRBJ1-2,CASSLSGFGYTF
NA,16,TRBV5-6,TRBJ2-7,CASRSYWDRTHSEQYF
few,15,TRBV9,TRBJ2-1,CASSPSFPVYNEQFF
NA,14,TRBV6-1,TRBJ1-1,CASRFTGTNTEAFF
NA,16,TRBV11-2,TRBJ2-2,CASSSGQGVNTGELFF
few,16,TRBV5-1,TRBJ2-1,CASSPDGTSGRSEQFF
NA,15,TRBV5-1,TRBJ1-2,CASSLGGTQGGMCTF
NA,16,TRBV4-1,TRBJ1-2,CASSQIHGTVNYGYTF
NA,14,TRBV7-9,TRBJ2-2,CASSLDGSTGELFF
NA,14,TRBV5-6,TRBJ2-5,CASSFGTRKETQYF
NA,14,TRBV7-6,TRBJ2-1,CASSLDTLSSEQFF
few,17,TRBV5-1,TRBJ2-1,CASSSTQLAGRGDEQFF
medium-sized,14,TRBV5-8,TRBJ1-2,CASLGQTGQRGYTF
NA,12,TRBV30,TRBJ2-7,CAWNRGGSEQYF
few,11,TRBV19,TRBJ1-1,CAVKGVAEAFF